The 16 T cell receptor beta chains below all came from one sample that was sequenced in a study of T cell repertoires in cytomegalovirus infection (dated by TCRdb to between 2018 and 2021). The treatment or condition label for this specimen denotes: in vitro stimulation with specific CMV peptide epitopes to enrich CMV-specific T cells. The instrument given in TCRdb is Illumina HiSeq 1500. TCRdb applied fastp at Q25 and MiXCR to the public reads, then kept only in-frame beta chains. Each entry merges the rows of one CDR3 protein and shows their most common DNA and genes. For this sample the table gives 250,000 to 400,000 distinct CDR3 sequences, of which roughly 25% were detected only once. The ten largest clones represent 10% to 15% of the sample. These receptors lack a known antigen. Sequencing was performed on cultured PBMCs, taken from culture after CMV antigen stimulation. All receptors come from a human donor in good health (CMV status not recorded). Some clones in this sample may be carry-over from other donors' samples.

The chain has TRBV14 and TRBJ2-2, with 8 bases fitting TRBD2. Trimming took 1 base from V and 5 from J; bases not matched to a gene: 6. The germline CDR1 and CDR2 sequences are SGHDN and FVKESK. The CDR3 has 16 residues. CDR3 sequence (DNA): TGTGCCAGCAGCCAAGTGTTAGCGGGGAATACCGGGGAGCTGTTTTTT. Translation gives CASSQVLAGNTGELFF.

CDR3 region: CASSPLTANTEAFF. CDR3 nucleotides: TGTGCCAGCAGCCCGTTGACAGCGAACACTGAAGCTTTCTTT. The rearrangement joins TRBV14 to TRBJ1-1; a weak D match, TRBD1 (5 bases). CDR3 size: 14 residues. In germline, CDR1 is SGHDN, CDR2 FVKESK. V shed 4 bases and J shed 1 base, with 10 bases lying between them.

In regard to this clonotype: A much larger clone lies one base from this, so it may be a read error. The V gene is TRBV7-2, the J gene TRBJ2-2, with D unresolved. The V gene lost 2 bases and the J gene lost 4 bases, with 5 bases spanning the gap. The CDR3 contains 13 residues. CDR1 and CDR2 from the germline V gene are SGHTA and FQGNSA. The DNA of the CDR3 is TGTGCCAGCAGCTTATATGCCACCGGGGAGCTGTTTTTT. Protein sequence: CASSLYATGELFF. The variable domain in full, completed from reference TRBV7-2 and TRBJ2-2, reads GAGVSQSPSNKVTEKGKDVELRCDPISGHTALYWYRQSLGQGLEFLIYFQGNSAPDKSGLPSDRFSAERTGGSVSTLTIQRTQQEDSAVYLCASSLYATGELFFGEGSRLTVL.

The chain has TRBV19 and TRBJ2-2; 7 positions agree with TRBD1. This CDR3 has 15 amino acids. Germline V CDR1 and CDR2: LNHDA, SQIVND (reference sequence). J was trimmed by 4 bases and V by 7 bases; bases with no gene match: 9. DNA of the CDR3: TGTGCCAGTAAATACACAGGGGCCGGCACCGGGGAGCTGTTTTTT. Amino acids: CASKYTGAGTGELFF.

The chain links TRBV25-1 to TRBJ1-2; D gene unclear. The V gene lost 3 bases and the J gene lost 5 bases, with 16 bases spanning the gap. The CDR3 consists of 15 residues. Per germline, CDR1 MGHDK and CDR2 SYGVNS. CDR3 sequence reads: CASSDPGDGSYGYTF. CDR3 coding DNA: TGTGCCAGCAGTGACCCTGGGGATGGATCTTATGGCTACACCTTC.

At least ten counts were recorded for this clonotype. The chain's CDR3 is CASTNPNWNEQFF. The DNA of the CDR3 is TGTGCCAGCACAAACCCCAACTGGAACGAGCAGTTCTTC. The chain employs TRBV6-5 and TRBJ2-1; D gene unclear. Germline-derived CDR1 and CDR2 are MNHEY and SVGAGI. The CDR3 has 13 amino acids. V lost 7 bases and J 10 bases, leaving 17 bases between the germline ends.

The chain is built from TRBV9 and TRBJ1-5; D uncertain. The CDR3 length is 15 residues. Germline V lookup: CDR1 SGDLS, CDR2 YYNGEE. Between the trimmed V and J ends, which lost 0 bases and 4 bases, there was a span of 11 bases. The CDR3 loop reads CASSVAGESNQPQHF. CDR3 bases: TGTGCCAGCAGCGTAGCTGGAGAGTCGAATCAGCCCCAGCATTTT.

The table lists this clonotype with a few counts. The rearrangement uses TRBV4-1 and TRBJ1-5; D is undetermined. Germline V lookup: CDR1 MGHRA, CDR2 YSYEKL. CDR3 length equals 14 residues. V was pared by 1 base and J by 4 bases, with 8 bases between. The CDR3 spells CASSQVSRNQPQHF. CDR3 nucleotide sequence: TGCGCCAGCAGCCAAGTATCGAGGAATCAGCCCCAGCATTTT.

The CDR3 sequence is CASSFEGRGKGNSPLHF. In DNA, the CDR3 is TGTGCCAGCAGCTTCGAGGGCAGGGGTAAAGGAAATTCACCCCTCCACTTT. The genes are TRBV5-4 and TRBJ1-6; TRBD1 is a possible D gene (6 bases). The germline gives CDR1 SGHNT, CDR2 YYREEE (reference sequence). V gave up 2 bases and J gave up 7 bases, with 19 bases separating them. This CDR3 contains 17 residues.

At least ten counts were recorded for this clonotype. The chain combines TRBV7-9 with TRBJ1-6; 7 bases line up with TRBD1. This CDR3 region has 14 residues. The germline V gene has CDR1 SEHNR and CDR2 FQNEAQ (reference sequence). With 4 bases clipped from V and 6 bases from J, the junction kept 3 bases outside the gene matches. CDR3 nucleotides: TGTGCCAGCAGCTCCCGACAGGGTAATTCACCCCTCCACTTT. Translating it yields CASSSRQGNSPLHF.

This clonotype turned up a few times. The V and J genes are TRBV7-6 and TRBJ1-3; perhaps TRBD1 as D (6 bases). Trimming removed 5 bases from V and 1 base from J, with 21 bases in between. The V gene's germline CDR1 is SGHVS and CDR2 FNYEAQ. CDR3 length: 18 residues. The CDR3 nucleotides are TGTGCCAGCAGCCCGGGGGGGCCTCGGAAATCTTCTGGAAACACCATATATTTT. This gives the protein CASSPGGPRKSSGNTIYF.

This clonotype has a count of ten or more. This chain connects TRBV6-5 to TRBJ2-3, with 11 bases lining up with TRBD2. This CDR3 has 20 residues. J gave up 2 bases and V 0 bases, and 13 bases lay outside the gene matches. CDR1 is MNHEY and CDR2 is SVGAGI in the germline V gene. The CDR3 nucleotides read TGTGCCAGCAGTTACTCGGCAGATCCTAGCGGGAGGTTTAACACAGATACGCAGTATTTT. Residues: CASSYSADPSGRFNTDTQYF.

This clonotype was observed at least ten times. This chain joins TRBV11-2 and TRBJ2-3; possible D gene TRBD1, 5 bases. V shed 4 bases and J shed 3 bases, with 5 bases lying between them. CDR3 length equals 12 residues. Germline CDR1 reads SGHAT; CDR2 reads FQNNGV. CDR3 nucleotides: TGTGCCAGCAGCTCAGGGACAGATACGCAGTATTTT. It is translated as CASSSGTDTQYF.

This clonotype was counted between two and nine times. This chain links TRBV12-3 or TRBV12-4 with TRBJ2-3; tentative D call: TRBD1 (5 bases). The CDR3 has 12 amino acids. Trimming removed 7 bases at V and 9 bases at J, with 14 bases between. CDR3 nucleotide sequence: TGTGCCAGCACCTCTCAGGGCACGACGCAGTATTTT. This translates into CASTSQGTTQYF.

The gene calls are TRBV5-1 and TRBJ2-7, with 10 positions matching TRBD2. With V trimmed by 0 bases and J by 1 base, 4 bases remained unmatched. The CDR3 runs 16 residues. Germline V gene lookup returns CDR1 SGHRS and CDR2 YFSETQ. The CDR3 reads CASSLGSSGGSYEQYF. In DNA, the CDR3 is TGCGCCAGCAGCTTGGGGTCTAGCGGGGGTTCCTACGAGCAGTACTTC.

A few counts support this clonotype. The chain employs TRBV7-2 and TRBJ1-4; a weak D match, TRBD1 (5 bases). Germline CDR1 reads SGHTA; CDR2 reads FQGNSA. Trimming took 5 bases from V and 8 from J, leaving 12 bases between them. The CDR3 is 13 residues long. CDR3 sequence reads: CASSVQVREKLFF. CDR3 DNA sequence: TGTGCCAGCAGCGTACAGGTCCGAGAAAAACTGTTTTTT. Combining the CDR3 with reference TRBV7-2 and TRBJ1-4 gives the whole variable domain GAGVSQSPSNKVTEKGKDVELRCDPISGHTALYWYRQSLGQGLEFLIYFQGNSAPDKSGLPSDRFSAERTGGSVSTLTIQRTQQEDSAVYLCASSVQVREKLFFGSGTQLSVL.